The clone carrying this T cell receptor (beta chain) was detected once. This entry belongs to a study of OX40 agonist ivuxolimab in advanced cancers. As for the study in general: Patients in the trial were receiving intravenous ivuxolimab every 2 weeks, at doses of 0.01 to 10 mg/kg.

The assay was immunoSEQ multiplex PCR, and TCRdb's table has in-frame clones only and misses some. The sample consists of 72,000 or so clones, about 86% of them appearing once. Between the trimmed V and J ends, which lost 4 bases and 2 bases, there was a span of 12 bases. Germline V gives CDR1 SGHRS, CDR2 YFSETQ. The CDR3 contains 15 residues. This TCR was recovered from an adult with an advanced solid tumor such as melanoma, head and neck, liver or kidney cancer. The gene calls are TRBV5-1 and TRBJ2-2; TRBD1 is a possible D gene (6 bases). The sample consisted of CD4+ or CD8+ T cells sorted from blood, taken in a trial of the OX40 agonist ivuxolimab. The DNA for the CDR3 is TGCGCCAGCAGCCGGGACACTTCAAACACCGGGGAGCTGTTTTTT. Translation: CASSRDTSNTGELFF.